Following are 4 T cell receptor beta chains from one sample sequenced in a study of shared clonotypes between healthy human individuals. Repertoires were generated with immunoSEQ multiplex PCR, while TCRdb's copy carries only in-frame clones and drops some. The sample holds about 680,000 clones, roughly 72% seen once. The sample was memory CD4+ T cells sorted from blood. Noted subset: CD45RA-negative fraction. The receptor source for this set is a woman aged 30 to 39 in good health.

The rearrangement links TRBV2 to TRBJ2-5; TRBD2 aligns across 11 bases. The CDR3 has 14 residues. CDR1 SNHLY and CDR2 FYNNEI come from the germline V gene. The junction had 4 bases not matched to a gene; V was cut back by 7 bases and J by 3 bases. The chain's CDR3 is CASNRLAGKETQYF. DNA of the CDR3: TGTGCCAGCAACCGACTAGCGGGAAAAGAGACCCAGTACTTC.

The J gene is TRBJ2-5, the V gene TRBV10-3, with TRBD2 matching 14 bases. This CDR3 has 15 residues. Germline V gene sequence: CDR1 ENHRY, CDR2 SYGVKD. Trimming cost V 6 bases and J 4 bases; bases outside gene matches: 4. This chain's CDR3 is CAIRSGLAGGETQYF. DNA of the CDR3: TGTGCCATCAGATCCGGACTAGCGGGAGGAGAGACCCAGTACTTC.

The J gene is TRBJ1-5, the V gene TRBV6-1; no clear D gene. The CDR3 length is 15 residues. The germline V and J ends were trimmed by 1 base and 0 bases, with 7 bases remaining between them. Germline loops: CDR1 MNHNS, CDR2 SASEGT. The CDR3 sequence is CASSEDSYSNQPQHF. The CDR3 DNA reads as TGTGCCAGCAGTGAAGACAGTTATAGCAATCAGCCCCAGCATTTT.

The CDR3 protein is CSARGTDGYTF. As DNA, the CDR3 is TGCAGTGCTAGAGGGACGGATGGCTACACCTTC. V and J are TRBV20-1 and TRBJ1-2; D call uncertain. CDR3 length equals 11 residues. Between the trimmed V and J ends, which lost 1 base and 6 bases, there was a span of 6 bases. Germline CDR1 and CDR2: DFQATT and SNEGSKA (reference sequence).